The text below deals with one TCR beta chain. The target of this receptor is not known. Base-call qualities are not available, and no considerably larger clone is one nucleotide away. The data derive from a study of radiotherapy plus CTLA-4 blockade in lung cancer (dated 2018 in TCRdb). Regarding the complete study: Objective responses occurred in roughly 19% of enrolled patients, and under 40% achieved disease control. General conclusions and limits of the study: After treatment with radiotherapy and ipilimumab, TCR clones that originated in tumors expanded in peripheral blood. The strongest predictors of response were reported to be early dynamic shifts in blood T cell clones along with a rise in serum interferon-beta following radiation.

The CDR3 runs 16 amino acids, cysteine and phenylalanine included. The retained sequence is limited to the CDR3, 48 bases, with the frame set at the first base. Germline trimming amounts to 6 bases on V and 3 bases on J, with 12 as the count of junction bases outside the gene matches. CDR1 and CDR2 are read off the germline V gene as SGHDT and YYEEEE. In this study, focal radiation therapy paired with CTLA-4 blockade (ipilimumab) was tested in patients who had chemo-refractory metastatic non-small-cell lung cancer. The library relied on the immunoSEQ multiplex PCR assay. Imported from immuneACCESS, the table was reduced by TCRdb to in-frame sequences with V and J called. These copies leave out some clones; in studies compared against another copy, an unresolved V gene accounts for under half, and the cause of the remainder is not known. The table for this sample lists 60,000 or so clones; 75% to 85% of them were counted only once. 3.5% to 4% of the sample lies in the top ten.

This TCR came from a human donor with non-small cell lung cancer who had a partial response to radiotherapy plus ipilimumab. Sequences were derived from peripheral blood, sampled from a patient treated with radiotherapy plus ipilimumab. The chain links TRBV5-6 with TRBJ2-1, and 7 junction bases match TRBD1. At the DNA level, the sequence is TGTGCCAGCACCCATACCCAGGGGGTGAGCTACAATGAGCAGTTCTTC. It translates to CASTHTQGVSYNEQFF.